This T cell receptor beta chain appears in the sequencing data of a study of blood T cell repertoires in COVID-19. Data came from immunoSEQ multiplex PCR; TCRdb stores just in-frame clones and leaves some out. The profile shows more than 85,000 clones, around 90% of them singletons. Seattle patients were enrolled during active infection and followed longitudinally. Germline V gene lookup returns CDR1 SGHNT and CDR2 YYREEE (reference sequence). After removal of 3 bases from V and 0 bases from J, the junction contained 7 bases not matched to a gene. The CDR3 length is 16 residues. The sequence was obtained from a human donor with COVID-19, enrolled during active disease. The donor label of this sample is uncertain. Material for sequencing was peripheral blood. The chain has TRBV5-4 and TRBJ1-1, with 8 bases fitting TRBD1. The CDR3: CASSSRQGNMNTEAFF. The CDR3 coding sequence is TGTGCCAGCAGCTCTCGACAGGGGAACATGAACACTGAAGCTTTCTTT.